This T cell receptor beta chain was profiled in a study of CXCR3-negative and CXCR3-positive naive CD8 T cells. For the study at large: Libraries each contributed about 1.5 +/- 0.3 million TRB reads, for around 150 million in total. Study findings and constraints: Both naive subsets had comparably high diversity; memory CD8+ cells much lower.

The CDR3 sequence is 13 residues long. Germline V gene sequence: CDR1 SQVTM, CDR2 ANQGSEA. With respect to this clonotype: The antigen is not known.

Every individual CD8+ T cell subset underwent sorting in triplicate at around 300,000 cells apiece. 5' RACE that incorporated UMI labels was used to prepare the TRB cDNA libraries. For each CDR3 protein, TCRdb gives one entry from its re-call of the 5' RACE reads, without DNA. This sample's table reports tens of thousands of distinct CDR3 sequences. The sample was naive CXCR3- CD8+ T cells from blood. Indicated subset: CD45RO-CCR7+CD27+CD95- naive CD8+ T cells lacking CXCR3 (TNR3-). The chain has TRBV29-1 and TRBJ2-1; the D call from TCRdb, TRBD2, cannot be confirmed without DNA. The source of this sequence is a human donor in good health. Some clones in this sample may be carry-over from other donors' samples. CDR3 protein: CSDIGLAGNEQFF.